One and the same sample provided the 3 T cell receptor beta chains below, sequenced in a study of blood T cells in healthy people across ages (dated by TCRdb to between 2014 and 2017). To prepare the library, 5' RACE was applied. Sequencing took place on an Illumina HiSeq 2500. The second PCR ran for roughly 7 to 12 cycles and used a J-beta primer mix along with a sample-barcoded 5' primer. The public reads were reprocessed in TCRdb via fastp at Q25 and MiXCR, keeping in-frame beta chains. All rows with the same CDR3 protein become a single entry with the most common DNA and genes. Across this sample there are more than 500,000 distinct CDR3 sequences, with roughly 28% seen only once. The top ten clones comprise approximately 18% of the sample. The specimen sequenced was blood. The receptors derive from a woman aged 70-85 years in good health.

This clonotype was picked up one time. The CDR3 DNA follows: TGCAGTGCTAGAGACCACCGTGACAGCGGCGAGCAGTACTTC. Amino acids: CSARDHRDSGEQYF. This chain connects TRBV20-1 to TRBJ2-7; D may be TRBD1 or TRBD2 (5 bases each). Germline CDR1 DFQATT, CDR2 SNEGSKA (reference sequence). The CDR3 consists of 14 residues. With 0 bases removed from V and 6 bases from J, the gap between germline ends came to 15 bases.

The chain employs TRBV28 and TRBJ1-2, with D possibly TRBD1 on 6 matching bases. The CDR3 covers 14 residues. V was clipped by 8 bases and J by 6 bases, with 19 bases between them. In germline, CDR1 is MDHEN, CDR2 SYDVKM. CDR3 sequence (DNA): TGTGCCAGCCTCCCAATAACAGGGTACAATGGCTACACCTTC. Translating it yields CASLPITGYNGYTF.

This clonotype was detected only a few times. CDR3 bases: TGTGCCAGCAGCCAAGTCGACAGGGTCGGTGAAAAACTGTTTTTT. It is translated as CASSQVDRVGEKLFF. The rearrangement uses TRBV3-1 and TRBJ1-4, with 7 bases matching TRBD1. Germline loops: CDR1 LGHDT, CDR2 YNNKEL (reference sequence). The CDR3 totals 15 residues. J lost 7 bases, V lost 1 base, and 6 bases had no gene match.